Described below is a single T cell receptor beta chain sequence and its context. The record originates from a study of T cells in Graves' hyperthyroidism and ophthalmopathy. Germline CDR1 and CDR2: KGHSH and LQKENI. The CDR3 is made up of 12 amino acids. Between the trimmed V and J ends, which lost 10 bases and 5 bases, there was a span of 15 bases. There were TCR beta CDR3 regions amplified from RNA transcripts. HTBI primers were employed in a first-round RT-PCR of the TCR CDR3. TCRdb re-called the multiplex PCR reads through MiXCR, storing one row per CDR3 protein. Here the sample spans around 500,000 distinct CDR3 sequences, around a fifth being singletons.

The receptor comes from a woman between 65 and 79 years old with Graves' ophthalmopathy. The chain couples TRBV18 to TRBJ2-7; D may be TRBD1 or TRBD2 (6 bases each). Material for sequencing was blood. The DNA for the CDR3 is TGTGCCACGGGGGCCGGGCGCCACGAGCAGTACTTC. Amino acids: CATGAGRHEQYF.